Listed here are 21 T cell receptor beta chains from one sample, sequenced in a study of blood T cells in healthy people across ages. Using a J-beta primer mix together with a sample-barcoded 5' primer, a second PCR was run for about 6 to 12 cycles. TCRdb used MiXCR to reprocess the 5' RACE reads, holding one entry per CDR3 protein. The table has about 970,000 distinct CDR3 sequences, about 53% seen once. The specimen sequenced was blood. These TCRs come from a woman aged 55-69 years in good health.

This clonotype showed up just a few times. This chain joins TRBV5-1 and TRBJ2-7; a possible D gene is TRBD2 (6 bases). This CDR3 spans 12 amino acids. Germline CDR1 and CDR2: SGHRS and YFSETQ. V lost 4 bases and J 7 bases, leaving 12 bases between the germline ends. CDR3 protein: CASSGGLWEQYF. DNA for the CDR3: TGCGCCAGCAGCGGGGGACTCTGGGAGCAGTACTTC.

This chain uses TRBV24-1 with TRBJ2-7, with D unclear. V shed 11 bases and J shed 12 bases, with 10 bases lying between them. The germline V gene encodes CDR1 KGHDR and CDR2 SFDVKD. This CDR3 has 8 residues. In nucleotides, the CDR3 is TGTGCCATCTGTTACGGGTACTTC. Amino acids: CAICYGYF.

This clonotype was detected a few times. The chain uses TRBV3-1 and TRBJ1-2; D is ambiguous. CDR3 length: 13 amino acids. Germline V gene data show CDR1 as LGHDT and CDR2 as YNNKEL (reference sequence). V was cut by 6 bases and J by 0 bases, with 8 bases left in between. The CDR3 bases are TGTGCCAGCAGTGAAGGATCTAACTATGGCTACACCTTC. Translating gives CASSEGSNYGYTF.

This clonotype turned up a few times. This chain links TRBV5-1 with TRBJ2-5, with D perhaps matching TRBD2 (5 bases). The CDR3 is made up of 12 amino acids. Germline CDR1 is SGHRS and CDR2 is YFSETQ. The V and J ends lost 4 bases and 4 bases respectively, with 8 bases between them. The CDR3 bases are TGCGCCAGCAGCCGTGAGGGAGAGACCCAGTACTTC. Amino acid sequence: CASSREGETQYF.

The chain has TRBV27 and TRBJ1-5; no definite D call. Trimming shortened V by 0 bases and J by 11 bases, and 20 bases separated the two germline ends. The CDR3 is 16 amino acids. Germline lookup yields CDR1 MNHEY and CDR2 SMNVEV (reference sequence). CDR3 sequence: CASSLSYVGKQETQHF. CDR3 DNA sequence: TGTGCCAGCAGTTTATCGTATGTAGGCAAGCAAGAGACCCAGCATTTT.

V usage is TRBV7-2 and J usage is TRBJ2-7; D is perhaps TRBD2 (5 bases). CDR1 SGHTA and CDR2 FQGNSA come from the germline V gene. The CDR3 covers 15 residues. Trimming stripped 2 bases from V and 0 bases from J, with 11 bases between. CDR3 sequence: CASSLRTHSSYEQYF. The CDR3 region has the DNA TGTGCCAGCAGCTTAAGGACTCACAGCTCCTACGAGCAGTACTTC.

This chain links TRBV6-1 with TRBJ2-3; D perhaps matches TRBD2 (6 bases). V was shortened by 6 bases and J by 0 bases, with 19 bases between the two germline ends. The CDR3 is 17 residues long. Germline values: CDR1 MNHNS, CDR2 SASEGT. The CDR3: CASSLVFVAASTDTQYF. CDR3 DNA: TGTGCCAGCAGCCTCGTTTTTGTAGCGGCTAGCACAGATACGCAGTATTTT.

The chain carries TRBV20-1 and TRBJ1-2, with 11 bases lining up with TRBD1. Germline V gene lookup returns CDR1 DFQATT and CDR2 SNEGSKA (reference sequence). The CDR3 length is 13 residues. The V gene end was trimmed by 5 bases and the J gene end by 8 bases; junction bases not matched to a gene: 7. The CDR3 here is CSAGTGGGGGYTF. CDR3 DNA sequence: TGCAGTGCTGGGACAGGGGGAGGCGGCGGCTACACCTTC.

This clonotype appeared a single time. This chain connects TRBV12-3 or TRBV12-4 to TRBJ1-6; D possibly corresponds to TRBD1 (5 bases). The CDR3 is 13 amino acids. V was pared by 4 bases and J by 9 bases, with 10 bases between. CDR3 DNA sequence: TGTGCCAGCAGTTCGGGGCATCGTTCACCCCTCCACTTT. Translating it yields CASSSGHRSPLHF.

The CDR3 spells CASSDPQGYEQYF. DNA for the CDR3: TGTGCCAGCAGTGACCCACAGGGCTACGAGCAGTACTTC. The chain links TRBV6-1 to TRBJ2-7; TRBD1 might be the D (6 bases). CDR1 is MNHNS and CDR2 is SASEGT in the germline V gene. The CDR3 extends over 13 amino acids. With 3 bases removed from V and 3 bases from J, the gap between germline ends came to 9 bases.

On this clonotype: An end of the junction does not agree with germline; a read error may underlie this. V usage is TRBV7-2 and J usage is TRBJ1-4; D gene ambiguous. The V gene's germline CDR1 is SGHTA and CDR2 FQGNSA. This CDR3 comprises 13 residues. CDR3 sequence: CASSVARNEKLFF. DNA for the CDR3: TGTGCCAGCAGCGTAGCCAGGAATGAAAAACTGTTTTTT.

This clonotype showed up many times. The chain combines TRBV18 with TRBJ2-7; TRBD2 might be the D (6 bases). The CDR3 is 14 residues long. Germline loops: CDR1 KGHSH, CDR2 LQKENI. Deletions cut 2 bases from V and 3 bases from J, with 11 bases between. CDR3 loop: CASSPAGGSYEQYF. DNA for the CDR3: TGTGCCAGCTCACCAGCTGGAGGGAGCTACGAGCAGTACTTC.

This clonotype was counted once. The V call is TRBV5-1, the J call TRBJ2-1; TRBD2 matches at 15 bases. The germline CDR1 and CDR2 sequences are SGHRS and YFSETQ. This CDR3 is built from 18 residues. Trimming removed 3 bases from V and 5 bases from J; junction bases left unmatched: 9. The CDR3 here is CASSSGTSGRTKDNEQFF. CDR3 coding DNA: TGCGCCAGCAGCTCCGGGACTAGCGGGAGGACCAAAGACAATGAGCAGTTCTTC.

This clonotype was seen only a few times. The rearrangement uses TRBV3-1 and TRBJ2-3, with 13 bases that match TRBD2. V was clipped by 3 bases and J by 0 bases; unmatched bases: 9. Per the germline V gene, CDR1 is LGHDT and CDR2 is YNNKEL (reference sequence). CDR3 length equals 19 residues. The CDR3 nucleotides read TGTGCCAGCAGCCATGGGCCGGGACTAGCGGGATACAGCACAGATACGCAGTATTTT. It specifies CASSHGPGLAGYSTDTQYF.

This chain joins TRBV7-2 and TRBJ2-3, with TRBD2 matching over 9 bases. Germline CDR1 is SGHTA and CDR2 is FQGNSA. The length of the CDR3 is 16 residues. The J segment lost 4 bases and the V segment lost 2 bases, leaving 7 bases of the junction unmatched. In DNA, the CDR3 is TGTGCCAGCAGCTTACTGGTAGCGGGAGTGGCAGATACGCAGTATTTT. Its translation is CASSLLVAGVADTQYF.

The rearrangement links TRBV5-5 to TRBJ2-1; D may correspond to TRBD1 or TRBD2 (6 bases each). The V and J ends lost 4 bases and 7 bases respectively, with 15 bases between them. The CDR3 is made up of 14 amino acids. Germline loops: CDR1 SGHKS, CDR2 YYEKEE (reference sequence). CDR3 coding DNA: TGTGCCAGCAGCATCGGAGGGGGGATGAATGAGCAGTTCTTC. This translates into CASSIGGGMNEQFF. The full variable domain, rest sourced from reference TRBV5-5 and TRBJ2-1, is DAGVTQSPTHLIKTRGQQVTLRCSPISGHKSVSWYQQVLGQGPQFIFQYYEKEERGRGNFPDRFSARQFPNYSSELNVNALLLGDSALYLCASSIGGGMNEQFFGPGTRLTVL.

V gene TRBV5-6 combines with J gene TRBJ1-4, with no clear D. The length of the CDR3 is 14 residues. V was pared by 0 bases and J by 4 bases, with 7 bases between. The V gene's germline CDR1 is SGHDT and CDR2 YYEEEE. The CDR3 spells CASSLDMGNEKLFF. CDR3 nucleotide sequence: TGTGCCAGCAGCTTGGACATGGGTAATGAAAAACTGTTTTTT.

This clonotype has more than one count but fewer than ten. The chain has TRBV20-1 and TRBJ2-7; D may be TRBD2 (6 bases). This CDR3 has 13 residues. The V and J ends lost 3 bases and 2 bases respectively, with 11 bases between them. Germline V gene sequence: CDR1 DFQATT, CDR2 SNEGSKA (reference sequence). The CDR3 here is CSASSSVAYEQYF. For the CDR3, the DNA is TGCAGTGCTAGTTCTAGCGTCGCCTACGAGCAGTACTTC.

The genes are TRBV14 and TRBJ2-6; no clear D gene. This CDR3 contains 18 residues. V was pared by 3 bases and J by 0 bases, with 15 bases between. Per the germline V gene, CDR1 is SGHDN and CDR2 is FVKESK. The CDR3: CASSQGYKAASGANVLTF. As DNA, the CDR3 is TGTGCCAGCAGCCAGGGTTATAAGGCCGCCTCTGGGGCCAACGTCCTGACTTTC.

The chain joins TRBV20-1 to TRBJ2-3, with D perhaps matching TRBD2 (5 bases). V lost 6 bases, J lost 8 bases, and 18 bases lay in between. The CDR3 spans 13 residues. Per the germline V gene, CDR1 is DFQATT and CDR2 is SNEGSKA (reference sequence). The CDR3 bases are TGCAGTGCCCCGTTAGCGCTGGTTGGTACGCAGTATTTT. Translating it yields CSAPLALVGTQYF.

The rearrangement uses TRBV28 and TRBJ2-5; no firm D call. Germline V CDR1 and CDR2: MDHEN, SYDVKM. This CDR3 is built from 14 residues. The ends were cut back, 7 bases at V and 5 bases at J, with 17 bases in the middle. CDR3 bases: TGTGCCAGCACTAATTGGAAGGGTACGGAGACCCAGTACTTC. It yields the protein CASTNWKGTETQYF.